This paragraph reports one TCR beta chain. The entry originates in a study of blood T cell repertoires in COVID-19. The protocol was immunoSEQ multiplex PCR, while the TCRdb copy is restricted to in-frame clones and leaves out a portion. In the table there are 95,000 or so clones, less than 85% of which are singletons. Trimming shortened V by 4 bases and J by 0 bases, and 10 bases separated the two germline ends. CDR1 and CDR2 from the germline V gene are SEHNR and FQNEAQ (reference sequence). This CDR3 region has 15 residues. This sequence originates from a human donor in a cohort sampled during active COVID-19. This chain joins TRBV7-9 and TRBJ2-1; perhaps TRBD2 as D (6 bases). What was sequenced was peripheral blood. CDR3: CASSSLASSYNEQFF. CDR3 DNA: TGTGCCAGCAGCTCTCTAGCGAGCTCCTACAATGAGCAGTTCTTC. The variable domain in full, with the rest retrieved from reference TRBV7-9 and TRBJ2-1, is DTGVSQNPRHKITKRGQNVTFRCDPISEHNRLYWYRQTLGQGPEFLTYFQNEAQLEKSRLLSDRFSAERPKGSFSTLEIQRTEQGDSAMYLCASSSLASSYNEQFFGPGTRLTVL.